This T cell receptor beta chain was captured by sequencing in a study of T-cell memory formation after mild COVID-19. Study at large: TCR clusters were largely donor specific.

With respect to this clonotype: Its antigen remains unknown.

Study-wide results and limits: Cross-reactive memory appears to have joined, as suggested by some responding clones showing up in pre-infection memory. Clones that contracted clustered mainly in CM and EM if CD4+ and in EMRA if CD8+.

TCRdb called the 5' RACE reads again in MiXCR, with one record for every CDR3 protein. The sample lists hundreds of thousands of distinct CDR3 sequences; roughly 25% were seen once. The ends lost 2 bases at V and 2 bases at J; junction bases unmatched: 4. Germline V gene data show CDR1 as SEHNR and CDR2 as FQNEAQ (reference sequence). The CDR3 is 15 residues long. Material for sequencing was PBMCs or a T cell subset sorted from them (not recorded which). The V call is TRBV7-9, the J call TRBJ2-5; 8 nucleotides agree with TRBD2. The source is an adult woman who had mild COVID-19 (a few samples of this study predate the infection). Cell type and time point are not known. Here the CDR3 reads CASSLTREVQETQYF. Written as DNA, the CDR3 is TGTGCCAGCAGCTTAACGCGGGAGGTACAAGAGACCCAGTACTTC.